The 10 T cell receptor beta chains given below trace back to one sample, sequenced in a study of response to subunit inactivated influenza vaccine. A single record per CDR3 protein comes from TCRdb applying MiXCR to the RT-PCR reads. The profile shows around 200,000 distinct CDR3 sequences, 9.2% of them singletons. The source material was non-naive T cells sorted from PBMCs, sampled on the day of vaccination. The receptors originated from a man aged 45 to 65 who received an inactivated influenza vaccine.

The chain couples TRBV5-4 to TRBJ2-5; a weak D match, TRBD2 (6 bases). V was shortened by 1 base and J by 2 bases, with 15 bases between the two germline ends. The CDR3 covers 16 residues. Germline CDR1 is SGHNT and CDR2 is YYREEE (reference sequence). The DNA for the CDR3 is TGTGCCAGCAGCTTGCTTGGGACTCCGCCACAAGAGACCCAGTACTTC. Amino acids: CASSLLGTPPQETQYF.

This clonotype has at least ten counts. The V gene is TRBV29-1, the J gene TRBJ1-2; 10 positions agree with TRBD1. CDR1 and CDR2 from the germline V gene are SQVTM and ANQGSEA. V was pared by 5 bases and J by 2 bases, with 20 bases of the junction left unmatched. CDR3 length equals 19 residues. For the CDR3, the DNA is TGCAGCGTTATAAGCGAAGGGGGGTACGACAGGGGGCTCAACTATGGCTACACCTTC. Encoded protein: CSVISEGGYDRGLNYGYTF. The whole variable domain, filled in from reference TRBV29-1 and TRBJ1-2, reads SAVISQKPSRDICQRGTSLTIQCQVDSQVTMMFWYRQQPGQSLTLIATANQGSEATYESGFVIDKFPISRPNLTFSTLTVSNMSPEDSSIYLCSVISEGGYDRGLNYGYTFGSGTRLTVV.

This clonotype has a count of ten or more. V gene TRBV5-1 combines with J gene TRBJ2-1; D assignment may be TRBD1 or TRBD2 (5 bases each). Trimming shortened V by 0 bases and J by 2 bases, and 12 bases separated the two germline ends. CDR1 SGHRS and CDR2 YFSETQ come from the germline V gene. The CDR3 has 16 residues. CDR3 loop: CASSLVGTNPYNEQFF. The CDR3 DNA follows: TGCGCCAGCAGCTTGGTTGGGACGAATCCCTACAATGAGCAGTTCTTC. The full variable domain, with the rest looked up from reference TRBV5-1 and TRBJ2-1, is KAGVTQTPRYLIKTRGQQVTLSCSPISGHRSVSWYQQTPGQGLQFLFEYFSETQRNKGNFPGRFSGRQFSNSRSEMNVSTLELGDSALYLCASSLVGTNPYNEQFFGPGTRLTVL.

On this clonotype itself: The junction shows a germline mismatch at one end, possibly a read error. The V call is TRBV6-1, the J call TRBJ2-1; 8 bases align to TRBD2. This CDR3 is 14 amino acids long. CDR1 is MNHNS, CDR2 SASEGT, per germline. The CDR3 DNA is TGTGCCAGCAGGGAAGCGGGAGAGTACAATGAGCAGTTCTTC. This gives the protein CASREAGEYNEQFF.

The rearrangement uses TRBV7-2 and TRBJ1-2; 11 nucleotides match TRBD1. Germline trimming cut 5 bases from V and 4 bases from J; bases unmatched to any gene: 6. The CDR3 length is 15 residues. Germline V gives CDR1 SGHTA, CDR2 FQGNSA. DNA for the CDR3: TGTGCCAGCAGCGAAGGGACAGGGGGTGGCTATGGCTACACCTTC. The encoded protein is CASSEGTGGGYGYTF.

This clonotype was observed many times. The gene calls are TRBV4-1 and TRBJ2-3; 10 bases align to TRBD2. Germline values: CDR1 MGHRA, CDR2 YSYEKL. The CDR3 loop spans 18 amino acids. V dropped 1 base and J dropped 1; count of bases not matched to a gene: 8. The CDR3 reads CASSQAITSGTRTDTQYF. Written as DNA, the CDR3 is TGCGCCAGCAGCCAAGCCATAACTAGCGGGACCCGCACAGATACGCAGTATTTT.

The chain has TRBV4-1 and TRBJ2-2; 14 positions match TRBD2. The CDR3 has 16 residues. V lost 6 bases, J lost 6 bases, and 6 bases stayed unmatched. Germline CDR1 reads MGHRA; CDR2 reads YSYEKL. The CDR3 bases are TGCGCCAGCAGTCTAGGGACTAGCGGGGGTGCCGGGGAGCTGTTTTTT. This sequence encodes CASSLGTSGGAGELFF.

The chain carries TRBV7-2 and TRBJ1-2; 9 nucleotides match TRBD1. Unmatched junction bases numbered 7, after V lost 4 bases and J lost 7 bases. Germline loops: CDR1 SGHTA, CDR2 FQGNSA. The CDR3 runs 14 residues. The CDR3 sequence is CASSSTTGGFGYTF. As DNA, the CDR3 is TGTGCCAGCAGCTCGACAACAGGGGGCTTTGGCTACACCTTC.

This clonotype was picked up a small number of times. The rearrangement joins TRBV18 to TRBJ2-1; no clear D. The CDR3 runs to 13 residues. Trimming pared 4 bases from V and 7 bases from J, leaving 11 bases between. Germline V lookup: CDR1 KGHSH, CDR2 LQKENI. The CDR3 sequence is CASSLSRDNEQFF. The DNA for the CDR3 is TGTGCCAGCTCACTATCGCGAGATAATGAGCAGTTCTTC.

This clonotype was detected a few times. The V call is TRBV5-5, the J call TRBJ1-1; TRBD1 might be the D (5 bases). This CDR3 is 15 amino acids long. Germline V gene sequence: CDR1 SGHKS, CDR2 YYEKEE (reference sequence). Trimming left V 0 bases short and J 5 bases short, with 14 bases between. For the CDR3, the DNA is TGTGCCAGCAGCTTGGCCCCGGGGGGAGTGACTGAAGCTTTCTTT. Protein product: CASSLAPGGVTEAFF.